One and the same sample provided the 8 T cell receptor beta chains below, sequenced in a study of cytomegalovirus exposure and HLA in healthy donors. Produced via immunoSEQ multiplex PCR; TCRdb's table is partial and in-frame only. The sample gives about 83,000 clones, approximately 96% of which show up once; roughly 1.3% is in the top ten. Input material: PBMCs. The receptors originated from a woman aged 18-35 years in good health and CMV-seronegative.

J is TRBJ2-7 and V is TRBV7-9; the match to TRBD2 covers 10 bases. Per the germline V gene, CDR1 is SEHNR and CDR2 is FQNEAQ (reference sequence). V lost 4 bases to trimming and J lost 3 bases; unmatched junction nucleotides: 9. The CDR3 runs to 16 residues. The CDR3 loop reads CASSSGRSGRDYEQYF. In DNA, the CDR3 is TGTGCCAGCAGCTCGGGTCGGAGCGGGAGGGACTACGAGCAGTACTTC.

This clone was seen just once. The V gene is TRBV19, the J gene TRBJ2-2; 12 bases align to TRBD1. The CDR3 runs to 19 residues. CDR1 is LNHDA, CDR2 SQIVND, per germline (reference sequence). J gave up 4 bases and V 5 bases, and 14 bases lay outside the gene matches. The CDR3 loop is CASSLRGTGGSMGTGELFF. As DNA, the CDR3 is TGTGCCAGTAGTTTACGTGGGACAGGGGGCTCCATGGGCACCGGGGAGCTGTTTTTT.

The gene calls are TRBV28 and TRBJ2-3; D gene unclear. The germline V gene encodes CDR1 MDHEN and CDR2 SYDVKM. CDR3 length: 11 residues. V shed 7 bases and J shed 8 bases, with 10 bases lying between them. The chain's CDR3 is CASTSMATQYF. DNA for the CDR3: TGTGCCAGCACCTCGATGGCTACGCAGTATTTT.

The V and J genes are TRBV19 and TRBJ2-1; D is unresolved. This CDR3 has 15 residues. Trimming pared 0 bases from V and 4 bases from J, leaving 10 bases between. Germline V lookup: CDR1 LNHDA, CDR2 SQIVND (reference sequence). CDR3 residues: CASSIDSLPYNEQFF. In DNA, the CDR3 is TGTGCCAGTAGTATAGATTCCCTCCCTTACAATGAGCAGTTCTTC.

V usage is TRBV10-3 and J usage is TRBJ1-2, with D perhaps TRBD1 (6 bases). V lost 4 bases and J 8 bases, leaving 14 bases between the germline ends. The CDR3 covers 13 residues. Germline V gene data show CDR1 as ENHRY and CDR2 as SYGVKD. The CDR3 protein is CAISAAGAWGYTF. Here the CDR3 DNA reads TGTGCCATCAGTGCCGCGGGGGCTTGGGGCTACACCTTC.

Here the CDR3 DNA reads TGCGCCAGCAGCCCGAGGCCAGGGCAGCAAGAGACCCAGTACTTC. Its translation: CASSPRPGQQETQYF. The rearrangement uses TRBV5-1 and TRBJ2-5; tentative D call: TRBD1 (5 bases). Trimming took off 4 bases at V and 2 bases at J, with 15 bases between the two ends. In germline, CDR1 is SGHRS, CDR2 YFSETQ. The CDR3 is made up of 15 amino acids.

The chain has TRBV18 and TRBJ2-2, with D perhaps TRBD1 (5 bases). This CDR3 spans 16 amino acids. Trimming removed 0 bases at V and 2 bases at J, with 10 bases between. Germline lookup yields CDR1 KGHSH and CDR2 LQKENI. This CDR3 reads CASSPPPRVNTGELFF. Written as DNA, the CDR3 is TGTGCCAGCTCACCACCCCCCAGGGTAAACACCGGGGAGCTGTTTTTT.

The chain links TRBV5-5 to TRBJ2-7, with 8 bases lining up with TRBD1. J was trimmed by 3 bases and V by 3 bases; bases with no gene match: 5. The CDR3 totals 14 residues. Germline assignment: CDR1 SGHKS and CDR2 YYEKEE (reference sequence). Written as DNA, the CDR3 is TGTGCCAGCAGCTCCGGGACAGGTAGCTACGAGCAGTACTTC. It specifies CASSSGTGSYEQYF.